What follows are 20 T cell receptor beta chains derived from one specimen sequenced in a study of blood T cell repertoires in COVID-19. Repertoires were generated with immunoSEQ multiplex PCR, while TCRdb's copy carries only in-frame clones and drops some. The data contain 250,000 or so clones, about four fifths of them seen just once; the ten biggest clones take up roughly 2%. Sequencing input: peripheral blood. Every receptor here comes from a man aged 30 to 39 who had recovered from COVID-19.

The genes are TRBV18 and TRBJ2-5, with 8 bases aligning to TRBD1. Looked up from germline, CDR1 is KGHSH and CDR2 is LQKENI. After removal of 4 bases from V and 5 bases from J, the junction contained 6 bases not matched to a gene. This CDR3 comprises 14 residues. The CDR3 DNA is TGTGCCAGCTCACAAGGACAGGGAACCGAGACCCAGTACTTC. It is translated as CASSQGQGTETQYF.

V is TRBV6-6 and J is TRBJ2-5, with 10 positions matching TRBD2. The CDR3 covers 13 residues. Trimming took 8 bases from V and 3 from J; bases not matched to a gene: 3. Per the germline V gene, CDR1 is MNHNY and CDR2 is SVGAGI (reference sequence). CDR3 nucleotide sequence: TGTGCCAGCGGGAGCGGGGGGGAAGAGACCCAGTACTTC. Protein product: CASGSGGEETQYF.

The chain recombines TRBV6-6 with TRBJ1-2, with D possibly being TRBD1 (6 bases). From germline, CDR1 is MNHNY and CDR2 SVGAGI (reference sequence). The length of the CDR3 is 13 residues. V was pared by 2 bases and J by 4 bases, with 8 bases between. CDR3 protein: CASSYRTAYGYTF. Written as DNA, the CDR3 is TGTGCCAGCAGTTACCGGACAGCCTATGGCTACACCTTC.

The J gene is TRBJ2-1, the V gene TRBV19; 10 positions agree with TRBD2. The CDR3 spans 14 residues. The junction had 6 bases not matched to a gene; V was cut back by 5 bases and J by 8 bases. From germline, CDR1 is LNHDA and CDR2 SQIVND (reference sequence). The CDR3 DNA follows: TGTGCCAGTAGTTTAGCGGGGGGCCACTATGAGCAGTTCTTC. This translates into CASSLAGGHYEQFF.

The J gene is TRBJ2-1, the V gene TRBV18; maybe TRBD2 (6 bases). The CDR3 spans 14 residues. Trimming removed 4 bases from V and 6 bases from J, with 13 bases in between. Per the germline V gene, CDR1 is KGHSH and CDR2 is LQKENI. As DNA, the CDR3 is TGTGCCAGCTCACGCGCGACTAGGGGCAATGAGCAGTTCTTC. Its translation: CASSRATRGNEQFF.

The sample holds many counts of this clone. The chain has TRBV5-1 and TRBJ1-2, with no clear D. Trimming left V 7 bases short and J 0 bases short, with 19 bases between. The germline CDR1 and CDR2 sequences are SGHRS and YFSETQ. The CDR3 covers 16 residues. This chain's CDR3 is CASAALWEDPNYGYTF. The CDR3 region has the DNA TGCGCCAGCGCTGCGTTGTGGGAGGACCCTAACTATGGCTACACCTTC.

The chain links TRBV4-2 to TRBJ2-5, with 14 bases lining up with TRBD2. Trimming cost V 3 bases and J 4 bases; bases outside gene matches: 7. CDR3 length: 17 amino acids. Germline values: CDR1 LGHNA, CDR2 YNFKEQ. The CDR3 DNA is TGTGCCAGCAGCCAGGGACTAGCGGGGGCGGGAGGAGAGACCCAGTACTTC. It codes for CASSQGLAGAGGETQYF.

The chain is built from TRBV28 and TRBJ1-1; maybe TRBD1 (5 bases). The V gene lost 4 bases and the J gene lost 6 bases, with 12 bases spanning the gap. The germline gives CDR1 MDHEN, CDR2 SYDVKM. The CDR3 totals 13 residues. The CDR3 sequence is CASSSLSTAEAFF. In nucleotides, the CDR3 is TGTGCCAGCAGTTCCCTCTCGACAGCTGAAGCTTTCTTT.

This clone has just one count. The chain links TRBV5-1 to TRBJ2-5, with TRBD2 matching 8 bases. CDR1 SGHRS and CDR2 YFSETQ come from the germline V gene. The CDR3 runs 14 residues. With 4 bases clipped from V and 7 bases from J, the junction kept 9 bases outside the gene matches. CDR3 in DNA: TGCGCCAGCAGCGAGGGACTAGGCGGGGGGACCCAGTACTTC. Protein product: CASSEGLGGGTQYF.

The V and J genes are TRBV5-5 and TRBJ1-2, with D hard to call. The V gene lost 1 base and the J gene lost 8 bases, with 12 bases spanning the gap. This CDR3 comprises 13 residues. The germline V gene encodes CDR1 SGHKS and CDR2 YYEKEE (reference sequence). The CDR3 DNA reads TGTGCCAGCAGCTTGATAAGCGATGGAGGCTACACCTTC. This encodes CASSLISDGGYTF.

The chain employs TRBV10-3 and TRBJ1-5; D possibly corresponds to TRBD1 (5 bases). V was cut by 2 bases and J by 2 bases, with 13 bases left in between. From germline, CDR1 is ENHRY and CDR2 SYGVKD. CDR3 length: 16 amino acids. The CDR3 reads CAISETYGRGNQPQHF. Here the CDR3 DNA reads TGTGCCATCAGTGAGACCTATGGCAGGGGCAATCAGCCCCAGCATTTT.

The chain combines TRBV2 with TRBJ1-1; the D gene is possibly TRBD1 (6 bases). From germline, CDR1 is SNHLY and CDR2 FYNNEI. CDR3 length equals 15 residues. V was pared by 3 bases and J by 0 bases, with 11 bases between. CDR3 residues: CASSEGGGVNTEAFF. CDR3 in DNA: TGTGCCAGCAGTGAGGGAGGGGGGGTGAACACTGAAGCTTTCTTT.

The chain couples TRBV2 to TRBJ1-3; D remains unclear. This CDR3 has 14 residues. Looked up from germline, CDR1 is SNHLY and CDR2 is FYNNEI. The ends were cut back, 5 bases at V and 0 bases at J, with 8 bases in the middle. CDR3 amino acids: CASSTPNSGNTIYF. The CDR3 nucleotides are TGTGCCAGCAGTACACCCAACTCTGGAAACACCATATATTTT.

V usage is TRBV18 and J usage is TRBJ2-1, with 8 bases aligning to TRBD1. CDR3 length equals 16 residues. Germline loops: CDR1 KGHSH, CDR2 LQKENI. The trim removed 3 bases at V and 10 bases at J, leaving 14 bases unmatched. CDR3 in DNA: TGTGCCAGCTCACCTTCAGGACAGGGTAGTGGTGGAGAGCAGTTCTTC. The encoded protein is CASSPSGQGSGGEQFF.

This chain links TRBV28 with TRBJ2-2, with 7 bases lining up with TRBD1. The V and J ends lost 6 bases and 4 bases, in that order; junction bases with no gene match: 2. Germline CDR1 and CDR2: MDHEN and SYDVKM. The CDR3 spans 13 residues. CDR3 protein: CASRQGTTGELFF. The CDR3 DNA follows: TGTGCCAGCAGACAGGGGACCACCGGGGAGCTGTTTTTT.

This chain joins TRBV12-3 or TRBV12-4 and TRBJ2-1; no clear D. Trimming stripped 4 bases from V and 0 bases from J, with 4 bases between. This CDR3 is built from 13 residues. The CDR3 DNA is TGTGCCAGCAGTTCTTACTCCTACAATGAGCAGTTCTTC. This gives the protein CASSSYSYNEQFF.

J is TRBJ2-5 and V is TRBV28; the D gene is possibly TRBD1 (5 bases). Trimming pared 6 bases from V and 5 bases from J, leaving 10 bases between. CDR3 length equals 12 residues. Germline V gene lookup returns CDR1 MDHEN and CDR2 SYDVKM. The CDR3 nucleotides read TGTGCCAGCAGCAGGGTTGGGGAGACCCAGTACTTC. Encoded protein: CASSRVGETQYF.

The table lists this clone with many counts. J is TRBJ1-5 and V is TRBV10-3; weak D call: TRBD1 (5 bases). Trimming stripped 10 bases from V and 6 bases from J, with 16 bases between. CDR3 size: 13 residues. Germline assignment: CDR1 ENHRY and CDR2 SYGVKD. The CDR3 region is CATGPGMGQPQHF. CDR3 DNA: TGTGCCACCGGTCCAGGGATGGGTCAGCCCCAGCATTTT.

The rearrangement links TRBV2 to TRBJ1-2; 10 nucleotides agree with TRBD1. The V and J ends lost 11 bases and 8 bases, in that order; junction bases with no gene match: 5. Looked up from germline, CDR1 is SNHLY and CDR2 is FYNNEI. CDR3 size: 11 residues. The CDR3 DNA reads TGTGCCGGAGGGACAGGGGAAGGCTACACCTTC. Translated: CAGGTGEGYTF.

This clone was seen a handful of times. Here the CDR3 reads CASSQVGTSGAYEQYF. The CDR3 coding sequence is TGTGCCAGCAGCCAAGTTGGGACTAGCGGGGCCTACGAGCAGTACTTC. The rearrangement links TRBV4-2 to TRBJ2-7, with 13 bases identical to TRBD2. CDR1 and CDR2 from the germline V gene are LGHNA and YNFKEQ. The CDR3 spans 16 residues. Trimming at V came to 1 base and at J to 2 bases, leaving 2 bases not matched to a gene.